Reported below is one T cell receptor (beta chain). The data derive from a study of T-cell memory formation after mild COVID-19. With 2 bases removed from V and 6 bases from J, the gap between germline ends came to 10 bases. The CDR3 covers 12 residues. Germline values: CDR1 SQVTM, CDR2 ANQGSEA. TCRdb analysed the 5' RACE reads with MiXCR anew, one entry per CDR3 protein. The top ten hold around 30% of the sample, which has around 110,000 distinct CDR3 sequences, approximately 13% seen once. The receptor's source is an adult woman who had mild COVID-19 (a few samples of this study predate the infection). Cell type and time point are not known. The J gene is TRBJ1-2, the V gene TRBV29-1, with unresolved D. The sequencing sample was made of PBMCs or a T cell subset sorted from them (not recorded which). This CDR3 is CSVEPTYHGYTF. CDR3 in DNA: TGCAGCGTTGAACCAACGTATCATGGCTACACCTTC.